This T cell receptor (beta chain) was sequenced in a study of T cell responses to AZD1222 COVID-19 vaccine (dated by TCRdb to the early 2020s). Context from the whole study: AZD1222 recipients with second doses at about 4 weeks or about 12 weeks were pooled, because spike-specific TCR depth and breadth did not differ between schedules. A total of 230 to 250 trial participants underwent TCR sequencing, of whom 200 to 220 received two doses of AZD1222 and about 25 received two doses of the MenACWY control vaccine. Trial participants were enrolled by age into 18-55, 56-69 and 70-plus year subgroups, with approximately 160, 26 and 62 TCR-sequenced participants respectively.

Germline trimming: 6 bases from V, 8 bases from J; junction bases outside gene matches: 8. From a lookup of the germline V gene (reference sequence), CDR1 and CDR2 are LNHDA and SQIVND. The CDR3 holds 14 amino acids from the cysteine to the phenylalanine. This entry keeps only the CDR3 DNA: 42 bases, framed from base 1. The CDR3 regions of human TCRbeta chains were analyzed by immunosequencing. For the original study's pipeline: TCRs in the repertoires were compared against a reference library of SARS-CoV-2-specific TCRs that had been generated with the MIRA antigen-specificity platform. Breadth was defined as the fraction of unique TCRs that were SARS-CoV-2-associated. Depth was defined as the fraction of total T cells that were SARS-CoV-2-associated. Using the MIRA data, each spike-specific TCR was assigned both to the spike region to which the TCR was reactive and to a CD4 or CD8 class. Log10-transformed breadth and depth values were compared by one-way ANOVA with Sidak's multiple comparisons tests. TCRdb took over this immuneACCESS table, retaining in-frame rearrangements with V and J assigned. Such tables are incomplete; in checked studies, under half of the missing clones stem from an unresolved V gene, and the remainder is unexplained. D and trimming were read from the DNA, whereas the V and J calls and clone size are those reported in that table. The sample contains 92,000 or so clones, 90% of them found a single time. The top ten clonotypes cover about a quarter of the sample.

This specimen's time point label, per the study, means: baseline before first vaccination. Samples from vaccinated people were obtained from the UK trials COV001 and COV002, which included a single-blind randomized controlled phase 2/3 trial of AZD1222 (ChAdOx1 nCoV-19) in healthy adults. For TCRbeta chain sequencing, PBMC samples from trial participants were taken at day 0 and at day 28 after the second dose. To note about this clone: Its cognate antigen has yet to be identified. The record has no base qualities; no much larger clone is one base away.

What the research found in general, with its limitations: The 56-69-year group was small, and its depth increase did not reach significance, likely because of low power. After two AZD1222 doses, both the breadth and the depth of spike-specific TCRs were significantly higher than at day 0 and than in MenACWY recipients. Reportedly, close to half of the unique spike-specific TCRs recognized epitopes lying outside the regions that are mutated in the B.1.351 and B.1.1.7 variants. Participants were mostly white British, with more females than males. The authors suggested clonal diversity may have been underestimated. Conclusions about previously exposed vaccinees were limited because only a handful of AZD1222 recipients were SARS-CoV-2 seropositive at baseline. Because no day 14 peak-response samples were available, the repertoires could be characterized only after the peak T cell response. The vaccine-associated CD4 TCRs covered the entire spike protein, and the dominant responses fell in regions 160-218 and 743-854.

This receptor was identified in an adult in good health. The V and J segments used are TRBV19 and TRBJ1-2; TRBD1 matches 11 bases in the middle. The material sequenced was peripheral blood, taken on day 0 of AZD1222 vaccination. The CDR3 protein is CASRRTGGAEGYTF. DNA sequence: TGTGCCAGTAGGCGGACAGGGGGCGCGGAGGGCTACACCTTC.